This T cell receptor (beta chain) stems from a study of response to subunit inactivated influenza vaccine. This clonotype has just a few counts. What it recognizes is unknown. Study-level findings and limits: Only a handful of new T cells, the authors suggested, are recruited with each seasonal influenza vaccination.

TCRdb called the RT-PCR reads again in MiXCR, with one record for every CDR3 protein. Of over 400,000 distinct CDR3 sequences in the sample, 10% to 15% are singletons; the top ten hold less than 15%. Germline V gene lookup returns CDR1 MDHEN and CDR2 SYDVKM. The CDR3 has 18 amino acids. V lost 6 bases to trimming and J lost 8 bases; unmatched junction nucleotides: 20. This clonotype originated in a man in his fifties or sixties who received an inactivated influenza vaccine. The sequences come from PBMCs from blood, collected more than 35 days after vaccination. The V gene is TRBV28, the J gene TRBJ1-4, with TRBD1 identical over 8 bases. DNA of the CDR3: TGTGCCAGCAGCTCCCAATATGACCGGACAGGGTTGAGGGAAAAACTGTTTTTT. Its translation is CASSSQYDRTGLREKLFF.